This T cell receptor (beta chain) was sequenced in a study of CD8+ T cells in alopecia areata. Study outcomes and limitations: In lesional scalp, particularly from alopecia totalis/universalis, clonality was higher than in normal scalp.

This clone was seen a few times. Its antigen is currently unknown. At one boundary the junction diverges from the germline segment, which might be a read error. TCR sequencing used cDNA made by reverse transcription of extracted RNA. Only in-frame clones appear in the TCRdb table, and some are missing; sequencing was by immunoSEQ multiplex PCR. The sample holds around 19,000 clones, just under 60% seen once. This sample's treatment: oral pan-JAK inhibitor, 5-10 mg twice daily. Peripheral blood samples and lesional scalp punch biopsies were obtained from alopecia areata patients. Germline-derived CDR1 and CDR2 are MNHNS and SASEGT. The CDR3 loop spans 18 amino acids.

Sequences were derived from skin, sampled at week 4, from a patient treated with tofacitinib. This clonotype originated in a human donor with alopecia areata. The chain is built from TRBV6-1 and TRBJ1-5; 10 nucleotides line up with TRBD1. The CDR3 sequence is CAISELRSGTGGNQPQHF. CDR3 nucleotides: TGTGCCATCAGTGAATTGAGATCCGGGACAGGGGGCAATCAGCCCCAGCATTTT.